The 2 T cell receptor beta chains below all came from one sample that was sequenced in a study of T cell changes during pregnancy in multiple sclerosis. This table comes from immunoSEQ multiplex PCR, and its TCRdb copy is limited to in-frame clones, with some not included. The data show 30,000 to 40,000 clones, around 90% seen once. Sequencing was performed on CD4+ T cells from peripheral blood mononuclear cells, taken after pregnancy. The receptors here all came from a female donor in good health, enrolled as a control in a pregnancy study.

The chain couples TRBV6-1 to TRBJ1-1; D is uncertain. CDR1 and CDR2 (germline): MNHNS, SASEGT. The V end lost 6 bases, the J end lost 0 bases, and 8 bases lay between the germline ends. This CDR3 is built from 13 residues. The CDR3 reads CASSRDMNTEAFF. The DNA of the CDR3 is TGTGCCAGCAGCCGAGACATGAACACTGAAGCTTTCTTT.

The chain employs TRBV7-2 and TRBJ2-4, with 11 positions matching TRBD2. The CDR3 length is 14 residues. From germline, CDR1 is SGHTA and CDR2 FQGNSA. Trimming cost V 9 bases and J 3 bases; bases outside gene matches: 4. CDR3 DNA: TGTGCCAGTAGCGGGAGGGCAGGCAAAAACATTCAGTACTTC. Its translation is CASSGRAGKNIQYF.